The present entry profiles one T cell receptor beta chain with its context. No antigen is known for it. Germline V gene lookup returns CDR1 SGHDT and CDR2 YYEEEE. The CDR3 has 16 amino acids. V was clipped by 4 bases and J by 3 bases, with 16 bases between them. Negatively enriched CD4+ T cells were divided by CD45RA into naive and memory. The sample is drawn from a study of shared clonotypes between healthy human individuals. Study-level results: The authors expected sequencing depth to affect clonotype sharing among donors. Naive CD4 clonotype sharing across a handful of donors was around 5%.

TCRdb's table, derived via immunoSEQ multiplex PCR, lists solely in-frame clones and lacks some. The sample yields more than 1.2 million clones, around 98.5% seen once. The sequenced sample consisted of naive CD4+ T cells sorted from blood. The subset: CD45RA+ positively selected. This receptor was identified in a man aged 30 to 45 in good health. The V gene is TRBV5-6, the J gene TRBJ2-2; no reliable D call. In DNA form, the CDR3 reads TGTGCCAGCAGCCCTACAGCGCGTTTGGACACCGGGGAGCTGTTTTTT. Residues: CASSPTARLDTGELFF.